This section outlines one T cell receptor beta chain sequence together with its context. The data were obtained in a study of blood T cell repertoires in COVID-19. CDR1 and CDR2 from the germline V gene are SGHNT and YYREEE (reference sequence). The CDR3 extends over 14 amino acids. V was clipped by 4 bases and J by 0 bases, with 11 bases between them. Sequenced by immunoSEQ multiplex PCR; TCRdb stores in-frame clones only, minus some. The sample includes 110,000 to 150,000 clones, over 70% of them seen just once. The clonotype comes from a man between 65 and 85 years old who had recovered from COVID-19. The rearrangement uses TRBV5-4 and TRBJ2-7; perhaps TRBD2 as D (5 bases). Sequencing was performed on peripheral blood. CDR3 protein: CASSPDLYSYEQYF. The CDR3 nucleotides are TGTGCCAGCAGCCCGGACTTGTACTCCTACGAGCAGTACTTC. The complete variable domain, with remaining parts taken from reference TRBV5-4 and TRBJ2-7, reads ETGVTQSPTHLIKTRGQQVTLRCSSQSGHNTVSWYQQALGQGPQFIFQYYREEENGRGNFPPRFSGLQFPNYSSELNVNALELDDSALYLCASSPDLYSYEQYFGPGTRLTVT.